Shown below are 5 T cell receptor beta chains from a single sample sequenced in a study of blood T cells in healthy people across ages. The second PCR ran 7 to 11 cycles with a sample-barcoded 5' primer and J-beta primers. MiXCR, run by TCRdb on the 5' RACE reads, gives a single entry per CDR3 protein. The sample shows 550,000 to 800,000 distinct CDR3 sequences, roughly 30% of them seen only once. Material: blood. The receptors originated from a woman aged 80 or older in good health.

This clonotype was picked up many times. V and J are TRBV5-6 and TRBJ1-2, with a possible D match to TRBD1 (6 bases). This CDR3 is 15 amino acids long. CDR1 SGHDT and CDR2 YYEEEE come from the germline V gene. V lost 4 bases to trimming and J lost 0 bases, with 13 bases between them. Written as DNA, the CDR3 is TGTGCCAGCAGCGCTAGACAGGTCTCTAACTATGGCTACACCTTC. Residues: CASSARQVSNYGYTF.

The rearrangement joins TRBV4-1 to TRBJ1-2; possible D gene TRBD1, 5 bases. There are 15 residues in the CDR3. V shed 0 bases and J shed 7 bases, with 15 bases lying between them. Germline CDR1 reads MGHRA; CDR2 reads YSYEKL. CDR3 in amino acids: CASSQDLRGPPGYTF. CDR3 bases: TGCGCCAGCAGCCAAGACTTACGGGGCCCACCTGGCTACACCTTC.

This clonotype showed up many times. The chain is built from TRBV9 and TRBJ2-1; D tentatively fits TRBD1 or TRBD2 (5 bases each). Germline-derived CDR1 and CDR2 are SGDLS and YYNGEE. The CDR3 is made up of 13 amino acids. V was pared by 3 bases and J by 5 bases, with 9 bases between. CDR3 sequence: CASSGGTNNEQFF. Here the CDR3 DNA reads TGTGCCAGCAGCGGGGGGACCAACAATGAGCAGTTCTTC.

This clonotype was observed many times. CDR3 residues: CASNDWGDGYTF. DNA of the CDR3: TGTGCCAGCAATGACTGGGGGGATGGCTACACCTTC. The chain recombines TRBV6-2 or TRBV6-3 with TRBJ1-2; possible D gene TRBD1, 5 bases. Trimming removed 7 bases from V and 6 bases from J, with 12 bases in between. Germline CDR1 is MNHEY and CDR2 is SVGEGT. CDR3 size: 12 residues.

This clonotype has ten or more counts. The chain combines TRBV5-5 with TRBJ2-4, with D maybe TRBD1 (5 bases). CDR3 size: 14 residues. The V and J ends lost 4 bases and 0 bases respectively, with 8 bases between them. Germline CDR1 SGHKS, CDR2 YYEKEE (reference sequence). This chain's CDR3 is CASSSGAAKNIQYF. CDR3 bases: TGTGCCAGCAGCAGTGGGGCAGCCAAAAACATTCAGTACTTC.